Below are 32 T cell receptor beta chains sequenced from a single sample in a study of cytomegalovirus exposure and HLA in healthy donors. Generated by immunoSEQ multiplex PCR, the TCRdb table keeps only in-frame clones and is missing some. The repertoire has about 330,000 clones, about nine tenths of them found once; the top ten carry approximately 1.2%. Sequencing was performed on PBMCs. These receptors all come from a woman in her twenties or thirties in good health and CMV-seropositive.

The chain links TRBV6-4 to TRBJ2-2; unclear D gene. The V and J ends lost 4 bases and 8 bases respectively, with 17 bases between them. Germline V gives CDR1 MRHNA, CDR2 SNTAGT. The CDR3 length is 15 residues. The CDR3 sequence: CASSVNPSATGELFF. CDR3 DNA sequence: TGTGCCAGCAGTGTCAACCCCTCAGCGACAGGGGAGCTGTTTTTT.

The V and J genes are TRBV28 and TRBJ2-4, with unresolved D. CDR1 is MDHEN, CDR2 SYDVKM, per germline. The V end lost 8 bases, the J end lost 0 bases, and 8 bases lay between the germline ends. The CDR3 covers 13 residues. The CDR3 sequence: CASRGLAKNIQYF. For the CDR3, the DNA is TGTGCCAGCCGTGGTCTAGCCAAAAACATTCAGTACTTC.

The CDR3 sequence is CASSLRSGNQPQHF. The CDR3 nucleotides read TGTGCCAGCAGCTTAAGATCAGGCAATCAGCCCCAGCATTTT. V and J are TRBV11-2 and TRBJ1-5, with D hard to call. V was trimmed by 2 bases and J by 2 bases, leaving 7 bases between them. The CDR3 consists of 14 residues. Germline lookup yields CDR1 SGHAT and CDR2 FQNNGV.

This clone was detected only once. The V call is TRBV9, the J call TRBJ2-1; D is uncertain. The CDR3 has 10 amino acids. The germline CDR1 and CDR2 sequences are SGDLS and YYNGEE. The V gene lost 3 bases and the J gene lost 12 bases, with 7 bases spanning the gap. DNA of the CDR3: TGTGCCAGCAGCGGAAGCGCGCAGTTCTTC. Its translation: CASSGSAQFF.

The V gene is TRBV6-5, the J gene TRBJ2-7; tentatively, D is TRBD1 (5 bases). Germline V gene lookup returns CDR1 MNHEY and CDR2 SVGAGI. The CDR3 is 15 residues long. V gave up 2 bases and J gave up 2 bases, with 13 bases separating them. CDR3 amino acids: CASSYGRGRTYEQYF. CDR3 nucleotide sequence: TGTGCCAGCAGTTACGGTAGGGGCCGTACCTACGAGCAGTACTTC.

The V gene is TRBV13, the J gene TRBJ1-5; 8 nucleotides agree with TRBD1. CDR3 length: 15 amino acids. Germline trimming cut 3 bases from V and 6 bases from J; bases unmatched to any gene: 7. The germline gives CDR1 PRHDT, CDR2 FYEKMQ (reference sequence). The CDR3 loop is CASSLGTGEGQPQHF. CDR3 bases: TGTGCCAGCAGCTTGGGGACAGGAGAGGGTCAGCCCCAGCATTTT. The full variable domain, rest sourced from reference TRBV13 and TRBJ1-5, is AAGVIQSPRHLIKEKRETATLKCYPIPRHDTVYWYQQGPGQDPQFLISFYEKMQSDKGSIPDRFSAQQFSDYHSELNMSSLELGDSALYFCASSLGTGEGQPQHFGDGTRLSIL.

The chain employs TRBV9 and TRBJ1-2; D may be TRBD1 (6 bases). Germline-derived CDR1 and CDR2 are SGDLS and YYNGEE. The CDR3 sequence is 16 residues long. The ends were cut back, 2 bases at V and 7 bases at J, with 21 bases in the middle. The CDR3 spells CASSVGGNRAGVGYTF. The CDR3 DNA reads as TGTGCCAGCAGCGTGGGGGGCAATAGGGCAGGGGTTGGCTACACCTTC.

The CDR3 sequence is CALSSGRKNTGELFF. The CDR3 coding sequence is TGCGCCCTATCTAGCGGGAGGAAGAACACCGGGGAGCTGTTTTTT. The J gene is TRBJ2-2, the V gene TRBV10-1; 11 nucleotides line up with TRBD2. Germline V lookup: CDR1 WNHNN, CDR2 SYGVQD (reference sequence). This CDR3 has 15 amino acids. V was pared by 11 bases and J by 1 base, with 6 bases of the junction left unmatched.

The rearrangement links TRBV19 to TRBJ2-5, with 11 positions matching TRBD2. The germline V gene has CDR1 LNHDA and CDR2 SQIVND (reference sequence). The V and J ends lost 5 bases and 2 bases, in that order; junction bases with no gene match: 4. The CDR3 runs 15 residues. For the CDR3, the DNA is TGTGCCAGTAGTGTGGGACTAGCGGTACAAGAGACCCAGTACTTC. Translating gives CASSVGLAVQETQYF.

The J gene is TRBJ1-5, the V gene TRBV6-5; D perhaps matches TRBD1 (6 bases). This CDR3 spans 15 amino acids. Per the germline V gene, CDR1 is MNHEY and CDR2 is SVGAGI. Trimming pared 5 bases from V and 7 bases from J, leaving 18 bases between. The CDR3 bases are TGTGCCAGCAGTCCCAGAGGGGGGAGTGGCCAGCCCCAGCATTTT. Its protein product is CASSPRGGSGQPQHF.

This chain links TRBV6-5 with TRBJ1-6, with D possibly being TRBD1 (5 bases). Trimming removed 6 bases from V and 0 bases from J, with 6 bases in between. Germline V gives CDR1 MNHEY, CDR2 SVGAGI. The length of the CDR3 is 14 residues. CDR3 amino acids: CASRTDSYNSPLHF. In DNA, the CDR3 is TGTGCCAGCAGGACAGACTCCTATAATTCACCCCTCCACTTT.

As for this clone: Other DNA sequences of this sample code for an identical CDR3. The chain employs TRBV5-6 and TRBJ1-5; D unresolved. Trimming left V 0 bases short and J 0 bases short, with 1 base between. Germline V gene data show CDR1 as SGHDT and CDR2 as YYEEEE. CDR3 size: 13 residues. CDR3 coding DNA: TGTGCCAGCAGCTTGGGTAGCAATCAGCCCCAGCATTTT. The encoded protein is CASSLGSNQPQHF.

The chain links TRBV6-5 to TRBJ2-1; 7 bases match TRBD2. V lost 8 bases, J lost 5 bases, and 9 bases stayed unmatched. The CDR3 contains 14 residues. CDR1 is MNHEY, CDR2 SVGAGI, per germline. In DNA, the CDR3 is TGTGCCAGCCCCCGGCTAGCGGTCCACAATGAGCAGTTCTTC. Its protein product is CASPRLAVHNEQFF.

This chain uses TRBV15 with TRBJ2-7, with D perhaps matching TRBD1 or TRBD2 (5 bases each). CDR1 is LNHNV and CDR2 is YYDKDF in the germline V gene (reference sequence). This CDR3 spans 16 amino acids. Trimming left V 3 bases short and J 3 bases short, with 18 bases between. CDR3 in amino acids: CATSSGTLFDSYEQYF. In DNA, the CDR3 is TGTGCCACCAGCAGCGGGACCCTCTTCGATAGCTACGAGCAGTACTTC.

The CDR3, as DNA: TGTGCCAGCAGCTTAAGGCCCGACGGCTACGAGCAGTACTTC. It encodes CASSLRPDGYEQYF. The V gene is TRBV7-3, the J gene TRBJ2-7; unclear D gene. Germline V CDR1 and CDR2: SGHTA, FQGTGA. CDR3 size: 14 residues. V was trimmed by 1 base and J by 3 bases, leaving 10 bases between them.

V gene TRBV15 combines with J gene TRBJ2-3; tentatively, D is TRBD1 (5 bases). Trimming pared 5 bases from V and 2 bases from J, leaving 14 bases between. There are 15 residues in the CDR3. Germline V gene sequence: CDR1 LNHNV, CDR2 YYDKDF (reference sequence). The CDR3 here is CATSGDRALTDTQYF. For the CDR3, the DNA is TGTGCCACCAGCGGCGACAGAGCCCTCACAGATACGCAGTATTTT.

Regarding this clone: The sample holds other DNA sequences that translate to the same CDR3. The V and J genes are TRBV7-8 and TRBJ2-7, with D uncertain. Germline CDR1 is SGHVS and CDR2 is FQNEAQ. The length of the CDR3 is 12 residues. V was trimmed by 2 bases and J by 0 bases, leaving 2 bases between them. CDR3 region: CASSLSSYEQYF. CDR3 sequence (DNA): TGTGCCAGCAGCTTAAGCTCCTACGAGCAGTACTTC.

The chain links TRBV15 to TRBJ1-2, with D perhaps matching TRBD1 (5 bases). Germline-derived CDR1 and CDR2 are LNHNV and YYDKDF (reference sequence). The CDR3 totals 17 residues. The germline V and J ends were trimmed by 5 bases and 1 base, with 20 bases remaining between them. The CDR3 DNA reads TGTGCCACCAGCCGCCCCGCGGCGGGGCGGGGTAACTATGGCTACACCTTC. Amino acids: CATSRPAAGRGNYGYTF.

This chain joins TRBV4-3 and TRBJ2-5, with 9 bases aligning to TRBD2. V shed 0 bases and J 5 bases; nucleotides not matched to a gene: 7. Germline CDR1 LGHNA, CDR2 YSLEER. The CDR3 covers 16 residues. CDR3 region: CASSQDLLAGRETQYF. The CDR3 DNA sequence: TGCGCCAGCAGCCAAGATTTGCTAGCGGGGCGTGAGACCCAGTACTTC.

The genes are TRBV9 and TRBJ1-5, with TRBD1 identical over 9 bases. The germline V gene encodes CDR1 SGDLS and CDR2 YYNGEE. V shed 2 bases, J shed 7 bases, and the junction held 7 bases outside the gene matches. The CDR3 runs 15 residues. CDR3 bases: TGTGCCAGCAGCGTCGAGGACAGGGGAGGGCAGCCCCAGCATTTT. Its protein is CASSVEDRGGQPQHF.

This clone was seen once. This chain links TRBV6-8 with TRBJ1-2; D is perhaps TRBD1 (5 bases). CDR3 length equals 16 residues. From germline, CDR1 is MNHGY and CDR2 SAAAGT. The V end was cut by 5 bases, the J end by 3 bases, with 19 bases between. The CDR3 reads CASSPPREQAHYGYTF. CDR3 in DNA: TGTGCCAGCAGTCCCCCTCGAGAACAGGCCCACTATGGCTACACCTTC.

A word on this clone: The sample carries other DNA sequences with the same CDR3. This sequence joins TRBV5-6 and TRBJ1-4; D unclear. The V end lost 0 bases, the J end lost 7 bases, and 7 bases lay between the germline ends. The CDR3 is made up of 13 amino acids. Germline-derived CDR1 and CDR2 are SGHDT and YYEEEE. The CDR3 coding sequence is TGTGCCAGCAGCTTGGCCAGTGGTGAAAAACTGTTTTTT. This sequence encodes CASSLASGEKLFF.

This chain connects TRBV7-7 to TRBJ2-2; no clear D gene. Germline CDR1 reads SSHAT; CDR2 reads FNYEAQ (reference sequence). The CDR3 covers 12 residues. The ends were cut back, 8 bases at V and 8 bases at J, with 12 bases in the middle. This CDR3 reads CASGPADGELFF. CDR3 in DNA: TGTGCCAGCGGGCCTGCGGATGGGGAGCTGTTTTTT. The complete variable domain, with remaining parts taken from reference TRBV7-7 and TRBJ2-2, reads GAGVSQSPRYKVTKRGQDVTLRCDPISSHATLYWYQQALGQGPEFLTYFNYEAQPDKSGLPSDRFSAERPEGSISTLTIQRTEQRDSAMYRCASGPADGELFFGEGSRLTVL.

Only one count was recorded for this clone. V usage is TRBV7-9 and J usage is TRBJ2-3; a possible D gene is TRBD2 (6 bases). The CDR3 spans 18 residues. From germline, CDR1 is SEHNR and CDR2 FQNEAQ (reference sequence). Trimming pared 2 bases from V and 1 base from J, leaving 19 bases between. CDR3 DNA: TGTGCCAGCAGCTTACGAGGCGGTGTGGCTAGCGGCACAGATACGCAGTATTTT. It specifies CASSLRGGVASGTDTQYF.

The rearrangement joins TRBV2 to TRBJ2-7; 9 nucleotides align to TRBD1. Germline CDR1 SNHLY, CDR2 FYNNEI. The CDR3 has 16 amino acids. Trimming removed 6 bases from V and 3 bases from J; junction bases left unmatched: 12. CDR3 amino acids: CASRHPRDRDDYEQYF. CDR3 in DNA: TGTGCCAGCAGACACCCCCGGGACAGGGACGACTACGAGCAGTACTTC.

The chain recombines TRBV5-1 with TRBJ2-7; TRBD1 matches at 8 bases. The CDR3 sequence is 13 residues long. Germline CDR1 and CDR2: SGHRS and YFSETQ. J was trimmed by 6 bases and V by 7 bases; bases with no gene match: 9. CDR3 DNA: TGCGCCAGCCGGCCAGGGGGCGGCGGCGAGCAGTACTTC. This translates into CASRPGGGGEQYF.

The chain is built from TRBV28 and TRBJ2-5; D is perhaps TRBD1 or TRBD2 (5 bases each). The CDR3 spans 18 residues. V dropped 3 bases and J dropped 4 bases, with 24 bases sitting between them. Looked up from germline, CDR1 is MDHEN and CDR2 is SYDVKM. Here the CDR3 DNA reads TGTGCCAGCAGTTTTTTCATGGGGGACCCGAACAGGCGAGAGACCCAGTACTTC. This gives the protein CASSFFMGDPNRRETQYF.

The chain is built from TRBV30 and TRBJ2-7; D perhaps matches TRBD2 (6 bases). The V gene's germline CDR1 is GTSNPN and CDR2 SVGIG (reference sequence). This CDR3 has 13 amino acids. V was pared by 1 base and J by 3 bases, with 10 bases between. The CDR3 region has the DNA TGTGCCTGGAGTGACGGGAGTCTCTACGAGCAGTACTTC. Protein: CAWSDGSLYEQYF.

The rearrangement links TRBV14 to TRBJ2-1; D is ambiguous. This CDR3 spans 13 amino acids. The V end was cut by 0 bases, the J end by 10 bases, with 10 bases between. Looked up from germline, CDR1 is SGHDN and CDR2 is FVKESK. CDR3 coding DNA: TGTGCCAGCAGCCAAGATGGAGTGAGGGAGCAGTTCTTC. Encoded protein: CASSQDGVREQFF. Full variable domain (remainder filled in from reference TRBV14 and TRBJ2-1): EAGVTQFPSHSVIEKGQTVTLRCDPISGHDNLYWYRRVMGKEIKFLLHFVKESKQDESGMPNNRFLAERTGGTYSTLKVQPAELEDSGVYFCASSQDGVREQFFGPGTRLTVL.

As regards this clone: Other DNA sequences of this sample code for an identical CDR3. The CDR3 DNA reads TGTGCCAGCAGCTGGACAGGGGGGAGTGAAAAACTGTTTTTT. Amino acid sequence: CASSWTGGSEKLFF. The chain joins TRBV28 to TRBJ1-4, with TRBD1 matching over 10 bases. Germline CDR1 is MDHEN and CDR2 is SYDVKM. The trim removed 6 bases at V and 7 bases at J, leaving 5 bases unmatched. The CDR3 extends over 14 amino acids.

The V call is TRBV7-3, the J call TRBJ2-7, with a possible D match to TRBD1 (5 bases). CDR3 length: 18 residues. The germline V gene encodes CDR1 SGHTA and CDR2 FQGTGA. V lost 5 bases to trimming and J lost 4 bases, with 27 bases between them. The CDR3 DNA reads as TGTGCCAGCAGCCTCCCTTGGGCGCTGTCCCAGCCAGGGTACGAGCAGTACTTC. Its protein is CASSLPWALSQPGYEQYF.

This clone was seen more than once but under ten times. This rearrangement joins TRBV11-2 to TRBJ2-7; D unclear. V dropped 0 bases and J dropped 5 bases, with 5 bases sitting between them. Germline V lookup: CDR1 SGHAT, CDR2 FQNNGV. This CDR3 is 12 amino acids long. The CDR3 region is CASSLEIHEQYF. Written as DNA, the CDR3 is TGTGCCAGCAGCTTAGAAATCCACGAGCAGTACTTC.